These 27 T cell receptor beta chains were all obtained from the same sample, sequenced in a study of blood T cell repertoires in COVID-19. The repertoire was sequenced with immunoSEQ multiplex PCR; TCRdb's copy has only in-frame clones and lacks some. The sample carries approximately 290,000 clones, around 85% recorded once. The sequenced sample consisted of peripheral blood. The receptor source for this set is a human donor with COVID-19, enrolled during active disease. The donor label of this sample is uncertain.

The V and J genes are TRBV6-1 and TRBJ1-2; D is unresolved. The V and J ends lost 1 base and 7 bases respectively, with 13 bases between them. The CDR3 is 14 residues long. Germline lookup yields CDR1 MNHNS and CDR2 SASEGT. CDR3 residues: CASSEESGRVGYTF. The CDR3, as DNA: TGTGCCAGCAGTGAAGAATCCGGGAGGGTTGGCTACACCTTC.

The V and J genes are TRBV6-5 and TRBJ2-7; 7 nucleotides agree with TRBD1. J gave up 6 bases and V 5 bases, and 10 bases lay outside the gene matches. CDR1 MNHEY and CDR2 SVGAGI come from the germline V gene. CDR3 length equals 14 residues. The CDR3, as DNA: TGTGCCAGCAGTATCCGGACACGACAGGGCGAGCAGTACTTC. It yields the protein CASSIRTRQGEQYF.

A note on this clone: The same CDR3 can be traced to other DNA sequences in this sample. J is TRBJ2-3 and V is TRBV19, with D unresolved. The CDR3 runs to 12 residues. Germline CDR1 and CDR2: LNHDA and SQIVND (reference sequence). The V and J ends lost 6 bases and 0 bases respectively, with 4 bases between them. CDR3 sequence reads: CASSLSTDTQYF. CDR3 DNA: TGTGCCAGTAGCCTTAGCACAGATACGCAGTATTTT.

The V and J genes are TRBV4-1 and TRBJ1-3; weak D call: TRBD1 (5 bases). Trimming pared 1 base from V and 0 bases from J, leaving 16 bases between. This CDR3 has 18 residues. The V gene's germline CDR1 is MGHRA and CDR2 YSYEKL. CDR3 nucleotide sequence: TGCGCCAGCAGCCAAGGACCGGGACTCCAAGGCTCTGGAAACACCATATATTTT. Its translation is CASSQGPGLQGSGNTIYF.

V is TRBV7-3 and J is TRBJ2-7, with TRBD1 identical over 9 bases. The CDR3 has 15 residues. Germline-derived CDR1 and CDR2 are SGHTA and FQGTGA. V shed 1 base and J 6 bases; nucleotides not matched to a gene: 7. CDR3 sequence: CASSLSGTGPSEQYF. DNA for the CDR3: TGTGCCAGCAGCTTAAGCGGGACAGGGCCCAGCGAGCAGTACTTC.

The CDR3 sequence: CASSLGPGANEKLFF. DNA of the CDR3: TGTGCCAGCAGCTTAGGACCGGGAGCTAATGAAAAACTGTTTTTT. The chain links TRBV13 to TRBJ1-4, with D unclear. The germline V and J ends were trimmed by 0 bases and 3 bases, with 8 bases remaining between them. This CDR3 spans 15 amino acids. Germline V gene data show CDR1 as PRHDT and CDR2 as FYEKMQ (reference sequence). The full variable domain, rest sourced from reference TRBV13 and TRBJ1-4, is AAGVIQSPRHLIKEKRETATLKCYPIPRHDTVYWYQQGPGQDPQFLISFYEKMQSDKGSIPDRFSAQQFSDYHSELNMSSLELGDSALYFCASSLGPGANEKLFFGSGTQLSVL.

This chain links TRBV5-1 with TRBJ1-6; 7 bases align to TRBD1. This CDR3 spans 17 amino acids. Unmatched junction bases numbered 13, after V lost 0 bases and J lost 10 bases. From germline, CDR1 is SGHRS and CDR2 YFSETQ. CDR3 bases: TGCGCCAGCAGCTTGGGAGATACGGGACAGCGCTTGTCACCCCTCCACTTT. Translation gives CASSLGDTGQRLSPLHF.

The rearrangement uses TRBV11-2 and TRBJ2-7, with D perhaps TRBD2 (6 bases). The CDR3 covers 17 residues. From germline, CDR1 is SGHAT and CDR2 FQNNGV. Trimming stripped 0 bases from V and 6 bases from J, with 21 bases between. The CDR3 DNA sequence: TGTGCCAGCAGCTTAGATCCGGGGGACTCCAGAAGGGGCGAGCAGTACTTC. Translated: CASSLDPGDSRRGEQYF.

The V and J genes are TRBV5-1 and TRBJ2-5; the match to TRBD2 covers 14 bases. Germline CDR1 and CDR2: SGHRS and YFSETQ. CDR3 length: 14 amino acids. The V and J ends lost 4 bases and 10 bases, in that order; junction bases with no gene match: 6. The CDR3 DNA is TGCGCCAGCAGCCTGGGACTAGCGGGAGTTCACCAGTACTTC. It is translated as CASSLGLAGVHQYF.

The V and J genes are TRBV19 and TRBJ1-1; D is ambiguous. CDR3 length equals 13 residues. CDR1 is LNHDA, CDR2 SQIVND, per germline (reference sequence). V was pared by 5 bases and J by 0 bases, with 7 bases between. The CDR3 nucleotides read TGTGCCAGTAGTTATAACTTGAACACTGAAGCTTTCTTT. Protein: CASSYNLNTEAFF.

The chain is built from TRBV28 and TRBJ2-3; 13 positions agree with TRBD2. Germline V CDR1 and CDR2: MDHEN, SYDVKM. V shed 4 bases and J 5 bases; nucleotides not matched to a gene: 6. This CDR3 is built from 16 residues. The CDR3 spells CASSSGLAGVRDTQYF. CDR3 sequence (DNA): TGTGCCAGCAGTTCCGGACTAGCGGGAGTGAGAGATACGCAGTATTTT. Together with reference TRBV28 and TRBJ2-3, the CDR3 gives the full variable domain: DVKVTQSSRYLVKRTGEKVFLECVQDMDHENMFWYRQDPGLGLRLIYFSYDVKMKEKGDIPEGYSVSREKKERFSLILESASTNQTSMYLCASSSGLAGVRDTQYFGPGTRLTVL.

The rearrangement links TRBV5-5 to TRBJ1-1; D unresolved. Deletions cut 0 bases from V and 0 bases from J, with 6 bases between. Germline assignment: CDR1 SGHKS and CDR2 YYEKEE (reference sequence). The CDR3 covers 14 residues. CDR3 sequence: CASSLASLNTEAFF. DNA of the CDR3: TGTGCCAGCAGCTTGGCGTCCTTGAACACTGAAGCTTTCTTT.

The J gene is TRBJ1-3, the V gene TRBV11-3, with a possible D match to TRBD1 (6 bases). Germline V gives CDR1 SGHNT, CDR2 YENEEA. V was cut by 5 bases and J by 0 bases, with 17 bases left in between. CDR3 size: 17 residues. The CDR3 DNA reads as TGTGCCAGCAGCCAGTACTCGGACAGTTACTCTGGAAACACCATATATTTT. It yields the protein CASSQYSDSYSGNTIYF.

V is TRBV9 and J is TRBJ2-7, with D possibly being TRBD1 (5 bases). There are 14 residues in the CDR3. Germline V gives CDR1 SGDLS, CDR2 YYNGEE. V dropped 0 bases and J dropped 4 bases, with 11 bases sitting between them. In DNA, the CDR3 is TGTGCCAGCAGCGTAGGTGACAGCGATTACGAGCAGTACTTC. Translation: CASSVGDSDYEQYF.

The chain employs TRBV9 and TRBJ1-1; D is unresolved. Trimming took off 4 bases at V and 0 bases at J, with 13 bases between the two ends. Germline CDR1 is SGDLS and CDR2 is YYNGEE. The CDR3 is 15 amino acids. The CDR3 loop is CASSLSGGLNTEAFF. DNA of the CDR3: TGTGCCAGCAGCCTTAGTGGAGGGCTGAACACTGAAGCTTTCTTT.

This chain connects TRBV5-1 to TRBJ1-2; tentative D call: TRBD1 (6 bases). The CDR3 spans 16 residues. In germline, CDR1 is SGHRS, CDR2 YFSETQ. Trimming shortened V by 0 bases and J by 0 bases, and 12 bases separated the two germline ends. In DNA, the CDR3 is TGCGCCAGCAGCTTGGCTCGGACAGCTGCTAACTATGGCTACACCTTC. Translation: CASSLARTAANYGYTF.

The chain employs TRBV24-1 and TRBJ2-1, with TRBD1 matching 10 bases. Per the germline V gene, CDR1 is KGHDR and CDR2 is SFDVKD. The ends lost 3 bases at V and 7 bases at J; junction bases unmatched: 14. The CDR3 is 18 residues long. CDR3 nucleotide sequence: TGTGCCACCAGTGATCAGATCTCCGGGACAGGGGATATGAATGAGCAGTTCTTC. This sequence encodes CATSDQISGTGDMNEQFF.

The chain has TRBV19 and TRBJ2-3; 11 nucleotides align to TRBD2. CDR1 and CDR2 (germline): LNHDA, SQIVND (reference sequence). The junction had 7 bases not matched to a gene; V was cut back by 0 bases and J by 5 bases. The CDR3 has 17 residues. The CDR3 loop reads CASSIDHGTSGGDTQYF. CDR3 DNA sequence: TGTGCCAGTAGTATAGATCATGGGACTAGCGGTGGAGATACGCAGTATTTT. Based on the CDR3 plus reference TRBV19 and TRBJ2-3, the full variable domain is DGGITQSPKYLFRKEGQNVTLSCEQNLNHDAMYWYRQDPGQGLRLIYYSQIVNDFQKGDIAEGYSVSREKKESFPLTVTSAQKNPTAFYLCASSIDHGTSGGDTQYFGPGTRLTVL.

The V and J genes are TRBV28 and TRBJ1-4, with D possibly matching TRBD1 (5 bases). V lost 6 bases to trimming and J lost 8 bases, with 16 bases between them. CDR3 length equals 14 residues. Germline V CDR1 and CDR2: MDHEN, SYDVKM. DNA of the CDR3: TGTGCCAGCAGAGGGTGGGGCGCACGGGAAAAACTGTTTTTT. This translates into CASRGWGAREKLFF.

The count of this clone is one. The chain links TRBV28 to TRBJ1-1; 7 bases line up with TRBD1. The CDR3 consists of 16 residues. The V segment lost 5 bases and the J segment 1 base; nucleotides outside the gene matches: 10. Looked up from germline, CDR1 is MDHEN and CDR2 is SYDVKM. The CDR3 region is CASSPPQGFGNTEAFF. For the CDR3, the DNA is TGTGCCAGCAGTCCGCCACAGGGGTTTGGGAACACTGAAGCTTTCTTT.

This clone was observed at least ten times. V gene TRBV19 combines with J gene TRBJ1-1; the match to TRBD1 covers 7 bases. The germline V gene has CDR1 LNHDA and CDR2 SQIVND (reference sequence). J lost 3 bases, V lost 5 bases, and 3 bases had no gene match. The CDR3 is 13 residues long. The CDR3 DNA follows: TGTGCCAGTAGTGGGACAGCAGACACTGAAGCTTTCTTT. This sequence encodes CASSGTADTEAFF.

The chain has TRBV6-5 and TRBJ1-1; D is ambiguous. Per germline, CDR1 MNHEY and CDR2 SVGAGI. The V end lost 4 bases, the J end lost 9 bases, and 12 bases lay between the germline ends. The CDR3 spans 12 residues. CDR3 sequence reads: CASSLWSGKAFF. CDR3 nucleotide sequence: TGTGCCAGCAGTTTATGGTCGGGAAAAGCTTTCTTT.

The CDR3 protein is CASSLSTGDQPQHF. As DNA, the CDR3 is TGTGCCAGCAGCTTAAGTACAGGCGATCAGCCCCAGCATTTT. The V gene is TRBV11-2, the J gene TRBJ1-5; TRBD1 might be the D (5 bases). The ends were cut back, 2 bases at V and 5 bases at J, with 10 bases in the middle. This CDR3 spans 14 amino acids. Germline CDR1 reads SGHAT; CDR2 reads FQNNGV.

This clone was seen just once. The V gene is TRBV28, the J gene TRBJ1-1, with a weak D call TRBD1 (5 bases). From germline, CDR1 is MDHEN and CDR2 SYDVKM. The CDR3 has 14 residues. The V and J ends lost 7 bases and 1 base respectively, with 13 bases between them. CDR3 sequence: CASTTQEPNTEAFF. The CDR3 nucleotides are TGTGCCAGCACTACACAGGAGCCGAACACTGAAGCTTTCTTT.

Concerning this clone itself: An end of the junction does not agree with germline; a read error may underlie this. The chain combines TRBV7-7 with TRBJ1-6; 7 bases align to TRBD1. CDR1 is SSHAT, CDR2 FNYEAQ, per germline (reference sequence). The CDR3 contains 13 residues. CDR3 sequence (DNA): TGTGCTAGCAGCTTAGACAGGGTGGCACCCCTCCACTTT. The encoded protein is CASSLDRVAPLHF.

This sequence joins TRBV7-9 and TRBJ1-2, with 9 bases aligning to TRBD1. Germline CDR1 and CDR2: SEHNR and FQNEAQ (reference sequence). V shed 2 bases and J 9 bases; nucleotides not matched to a gene: 7. The CDR3 sequence is 14 residues long. Here the CDR3 DNA reads TGTGCCAGCAGCTTATCACAGGGGGCCGGGAGCTACACCTTC. Amino acids: CASSLSQGAGSYTF. Together with reference TRBV7-9 and TRBJ1-2, the CDR3 gives the full variable domain: DTGVSQNPRHKITKRGQNVTFRCDPISEHNRLYWYRQTLGQGPEFLTYFQNEAQLEKSRLLSDRFSAERPKGSFSTLEIQRTEQGDSAMYLCASSLSQGAGSYTFGSGTRLTVV.

A word on this clone: A read error may account for a junction end that differs from germline. The gene calls are TRBV6-5 and TRBJ2-7, with D maybe TRBD1 (5 bases). Germline V CDR1 and CDR2: MNHEY, SVGAGI. This CDR3 is built from 10 residues. The CDR3 reads CASSSVKGPF. The CDR3 DNA reads TGTGCCAGCAGTTCCGTAAAGGGGCCCTTC.